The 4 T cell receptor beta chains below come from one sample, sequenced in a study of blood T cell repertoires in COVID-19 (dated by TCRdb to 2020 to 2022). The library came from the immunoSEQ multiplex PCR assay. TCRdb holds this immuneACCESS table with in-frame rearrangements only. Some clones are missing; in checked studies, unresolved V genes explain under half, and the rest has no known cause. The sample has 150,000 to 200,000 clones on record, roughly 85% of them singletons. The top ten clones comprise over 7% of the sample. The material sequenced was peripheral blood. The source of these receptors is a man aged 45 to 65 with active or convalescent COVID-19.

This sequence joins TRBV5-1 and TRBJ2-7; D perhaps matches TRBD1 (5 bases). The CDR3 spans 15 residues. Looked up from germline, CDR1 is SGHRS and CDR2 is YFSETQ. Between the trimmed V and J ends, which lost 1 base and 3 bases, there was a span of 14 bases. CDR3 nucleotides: TGCGCCAGCAGCTTGACGACAGCTATGAACTACGAGCAGTACTTC. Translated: CASSLTTAMNYEQYF. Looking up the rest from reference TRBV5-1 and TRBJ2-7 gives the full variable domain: KAGVTQTPRYLIKTRGQQVTLSCSPISGHRSVSWYQQTPGQGLQFLFEYFSETQRNKGNFPGRFSGRQFSNSRSEMNVSTLELGDSALYLCASSLTTAMNYEQYFGPGTRLTVT.

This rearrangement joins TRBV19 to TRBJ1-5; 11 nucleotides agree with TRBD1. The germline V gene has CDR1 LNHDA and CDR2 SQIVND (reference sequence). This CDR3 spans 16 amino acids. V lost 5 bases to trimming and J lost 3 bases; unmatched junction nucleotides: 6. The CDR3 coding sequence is TGTGCCAGTAGTCCTTGGACAGGGGGCGTCAATCAGCCCCAGCATTTT. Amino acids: CASSPWTGGVNQPQHF.

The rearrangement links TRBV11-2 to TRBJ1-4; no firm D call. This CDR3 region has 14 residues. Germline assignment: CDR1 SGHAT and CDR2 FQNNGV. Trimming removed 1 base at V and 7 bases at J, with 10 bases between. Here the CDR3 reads CASSLGSTLEKLFF. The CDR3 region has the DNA TGTGCCAGCAGCTTAGGGAGCACCCTTGAAAAACTGTTTTTT. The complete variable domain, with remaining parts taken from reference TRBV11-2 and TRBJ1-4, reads EAGVAQSPRYKIIEKRQSVAFWCNPISGHATLYWYQQILGQGPKLLIQFQNNGVVDDSQLPKDRFSAERLKGVDSTLKIQPAKLEDSAVYLCASSLGSTLEKLFFGSGTQLSVL.

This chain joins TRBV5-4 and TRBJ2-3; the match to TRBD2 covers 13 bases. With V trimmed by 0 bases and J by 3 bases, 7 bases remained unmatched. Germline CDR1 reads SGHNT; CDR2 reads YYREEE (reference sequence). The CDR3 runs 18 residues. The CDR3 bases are TGTGCCAGCAGCTTGGGACTAGCGGGGGGCGGTGGGACAGATACGCAGTATTTT. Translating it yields CASSLGLAGGGGTDTQYF.